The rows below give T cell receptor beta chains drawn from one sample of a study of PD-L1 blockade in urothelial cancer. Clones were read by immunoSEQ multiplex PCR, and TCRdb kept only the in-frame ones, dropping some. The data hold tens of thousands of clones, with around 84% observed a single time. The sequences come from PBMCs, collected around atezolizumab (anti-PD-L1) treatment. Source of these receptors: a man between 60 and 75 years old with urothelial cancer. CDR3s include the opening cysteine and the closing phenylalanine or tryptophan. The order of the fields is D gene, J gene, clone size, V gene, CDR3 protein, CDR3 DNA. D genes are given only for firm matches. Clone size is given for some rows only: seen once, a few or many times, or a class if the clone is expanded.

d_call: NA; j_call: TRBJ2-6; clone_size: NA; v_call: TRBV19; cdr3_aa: CASHRVGGSSGANVLTF; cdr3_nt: TGTGCCAGTCACCGAGTAGGGGGAAGCTCTGGGGCCAACGTCCTGACTTTC
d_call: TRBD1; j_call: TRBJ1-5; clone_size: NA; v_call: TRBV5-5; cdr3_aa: CARGQGRFSNQPQHF; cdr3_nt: TGTGCCAGAGGACAGGGCCGATTCTCTAATCAGCCCCAGCATTTT
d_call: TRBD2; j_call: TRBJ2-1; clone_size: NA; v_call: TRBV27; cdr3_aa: CASSPRTSGVYNEQFF; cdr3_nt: TGTGCCAGCAGTCCGAGGACTAGCGGGGTTTACAATGAGCAGTTCTTC
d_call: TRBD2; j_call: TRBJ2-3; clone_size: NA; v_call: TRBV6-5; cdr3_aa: CASSPTGTSSDTQYF; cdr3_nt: TGTGCCAGCAGTCCAACCGGGACTAGTTCGGATACGCAGTATTTT
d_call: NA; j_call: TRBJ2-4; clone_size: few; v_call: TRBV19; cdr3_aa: CASSIATVGGIQYF; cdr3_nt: TGTGCCAGTAGTATAGCGACAGTTGGTGGCATTCAGTACTTC
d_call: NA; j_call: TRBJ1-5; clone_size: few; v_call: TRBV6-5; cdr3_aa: CASSYSRRGNQPQHF; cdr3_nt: TGTGCCAGCAGTTACTCGAGAAGAGGGAATCAGCCCCAGCATTTT
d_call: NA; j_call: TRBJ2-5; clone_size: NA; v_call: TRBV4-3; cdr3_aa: CASSRAARQETQYF; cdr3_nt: TGCGCCAGCAGCCGGGCAGCCCGCCAAGAGACCCAGTACTTC
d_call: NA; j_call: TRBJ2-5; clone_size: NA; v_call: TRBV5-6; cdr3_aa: CASSLDTTPPRETQYF; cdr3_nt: TGTGCCAGCAGCTTGGATACTACCCCCCCGCGAGAGACCCAGTACTTC
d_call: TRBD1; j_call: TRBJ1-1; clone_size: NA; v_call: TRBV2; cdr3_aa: CASTEGSTGAFGEAFF; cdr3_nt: TGTGCCAGCACTGAGGGGTCGACAGGGGCGTTCGGTGAAGCTTTCTTT
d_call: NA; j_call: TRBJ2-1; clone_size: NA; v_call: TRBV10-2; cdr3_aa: CASTRGFGDYNEQFF; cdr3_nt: TGCGCCAGCACCCGGGGGTTTGGGGACTACAATGAGCAGTTCTTC
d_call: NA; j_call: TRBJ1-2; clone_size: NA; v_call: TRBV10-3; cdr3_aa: CAISTQGNPNYGYTF; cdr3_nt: TGTGCCATCAGTACCCAGGGAAACCCTAACTATGGCTACACCTTC
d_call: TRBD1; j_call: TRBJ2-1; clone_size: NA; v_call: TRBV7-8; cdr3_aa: CASSLGTGIYNEQFF; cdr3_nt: TGTGCCAGCAGCCTCGGGACAGGGATCTACAATGAGCAGTTCTTC
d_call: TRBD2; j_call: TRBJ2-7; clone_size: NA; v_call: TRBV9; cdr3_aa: CASSFRDYSYEQYF; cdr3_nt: TGTGCCAGCAGCTTCCGGGACTACTCCTACGAGCAGTACTTC
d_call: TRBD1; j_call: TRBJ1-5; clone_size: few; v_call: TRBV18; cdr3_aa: CASSPTRDRDQPQHF; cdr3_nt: TGTGCCAGCTCACCAACGAGGGACAGGGACCAGCCCCAGCATTTT
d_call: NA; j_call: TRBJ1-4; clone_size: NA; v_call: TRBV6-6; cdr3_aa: CASSYSPGEKLFF; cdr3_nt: TGTGCCAGCAGTTACTCGCCGGGGGAAAAACTGTTTTTT
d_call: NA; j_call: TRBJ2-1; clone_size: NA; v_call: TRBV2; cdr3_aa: CASSNRRIEQFF; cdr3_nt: TGTGCCAGCAGCAACCGGAGGATTGAGCAGTTCTTC
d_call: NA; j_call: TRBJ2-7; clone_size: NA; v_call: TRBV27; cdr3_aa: CASRSGGASSYEQYF; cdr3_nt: TGTGCCAGCAGGAGTGGGGGCGCAAGCTCCTACGAGCAGTACTTC
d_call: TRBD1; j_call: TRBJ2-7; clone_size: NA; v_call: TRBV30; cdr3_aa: CAWSPSQGATHEQYF; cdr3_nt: TGTGCCTGGAGCCCTTCACAGGGGGCAACCCACGAGCAGTACTTC
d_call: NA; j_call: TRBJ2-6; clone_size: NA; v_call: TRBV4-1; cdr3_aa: CASSQDGQGVVSGANVLTF; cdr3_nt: TGCGCCAGCAGCCAAGATGGCCAGGGTGTCGTCTCCGGGGCCAACGTCCTGACTTTC
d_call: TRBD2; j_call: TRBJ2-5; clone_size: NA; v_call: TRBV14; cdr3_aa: CASSQAEGLQETQYF; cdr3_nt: TGTGCCAGCAGCCAAGCAGAGGGACTACAAGAGACCCAGTACTTC
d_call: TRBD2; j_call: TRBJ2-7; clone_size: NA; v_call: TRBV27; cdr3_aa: CASSWAGGSYEQYF; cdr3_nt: TGTGCCAGCAGTTGGGCGGGGGGCTCCTACGAGCAGTACTTC
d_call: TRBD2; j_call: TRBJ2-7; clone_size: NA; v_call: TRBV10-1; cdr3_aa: CASSRREDSYEQYF; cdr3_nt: TGCGCCAGCAGTCGGCGGGAGGACTCCTACGAGCAGTACTTC
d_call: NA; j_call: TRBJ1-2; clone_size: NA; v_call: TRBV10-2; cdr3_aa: CASSQGEAFGYTF; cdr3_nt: TGCGCCAGCAGCCAGGGCGAAGCGTTCGGCTACACCTTC
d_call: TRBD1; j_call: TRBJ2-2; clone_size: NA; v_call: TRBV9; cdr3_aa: CASSVGAGQGTGELFF; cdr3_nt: TGTGCCAGCAGCGTAGGGGCGGGACAGGGCACCGGGGAGCTGTTTTTT
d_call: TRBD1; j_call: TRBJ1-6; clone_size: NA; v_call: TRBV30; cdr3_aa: CAWSSEGQGYSPLHF; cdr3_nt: TGTGCCTGGAGTAGCGAGGGACAGGGCTATTCACCCCTCCACTTT
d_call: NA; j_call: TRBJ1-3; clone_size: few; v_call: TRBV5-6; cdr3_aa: CASSSISGNTIYF; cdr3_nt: TGTGCCAGCAGCTCGATCAGTGGAAACACCATATATTTT
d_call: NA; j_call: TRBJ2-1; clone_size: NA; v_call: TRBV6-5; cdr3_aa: CASNVGGGYNEQFF; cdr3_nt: TGTGCCAGCAACGTGGGAGGAGGTTACAATGAGCAGTTCTTC
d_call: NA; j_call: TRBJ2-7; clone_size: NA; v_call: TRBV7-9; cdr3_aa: CASSLVASEQYF; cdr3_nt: TGTGCCAGCAGCTTAGTAGCCTCCGAGCAGTACTTC
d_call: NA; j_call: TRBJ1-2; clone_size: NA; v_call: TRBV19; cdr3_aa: CASRHQGGGRYGYTF; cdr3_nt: TGTGCCAGTAGACACCAGGGAGGGGGAAGATATGGCTACACCTTC
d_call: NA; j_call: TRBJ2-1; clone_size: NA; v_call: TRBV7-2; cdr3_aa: CASFMGPSAVEQFF; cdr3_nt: TGTGCCAGCTTCATGGGGCCTAGCGCGGTTGAGCAGTTCTTC
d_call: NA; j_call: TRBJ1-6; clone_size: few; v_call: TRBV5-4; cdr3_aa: CASSQEWGDSPLHF; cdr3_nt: TGTGCCAGCAGCCAGGAATGGGGGGACTCACCCCTCCACTTT
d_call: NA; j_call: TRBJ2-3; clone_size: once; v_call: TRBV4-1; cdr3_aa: CASSQEVRAVSTDTQYF; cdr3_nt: TGCGCCAGCAGCCAAGAGGTTCGTGCAGTTAGCACAGATACGCAGTATTTT
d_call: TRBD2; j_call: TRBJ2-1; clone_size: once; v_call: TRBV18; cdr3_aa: CASSLSSGSHRIVNEQFF; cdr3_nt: TGTGCCAGCTCCCTATCTAGCGGGAGTCATCGAATCGTCAATGAGCAGTTCTTC
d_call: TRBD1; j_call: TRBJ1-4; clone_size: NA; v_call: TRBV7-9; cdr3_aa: CASSSPGQGGKLFF; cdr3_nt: TGTGCCAGCAGCTCGCCGGGACAGGGGGGAAAACTGTTTTTT
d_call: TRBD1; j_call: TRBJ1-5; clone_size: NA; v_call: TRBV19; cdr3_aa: CASSAGTGGNQPQHF; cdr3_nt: TGTGCCAGTAGCGCCGGGACAGGGGGGAATCAGCCCCAGCATTTT
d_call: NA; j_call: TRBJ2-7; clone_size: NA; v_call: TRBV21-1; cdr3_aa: CASTPLVSSSYEQYF; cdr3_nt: TGTGCCAGCACTCCTCTTGTCTCCAGCTCCTACGAGCAGTACTTC
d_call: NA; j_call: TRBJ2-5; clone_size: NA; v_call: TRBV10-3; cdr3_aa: CAISESRLAETQYF; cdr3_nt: TGTGCCATCAGTGAGTCGAGGCTAGCGGAGACCCAGTACTTC
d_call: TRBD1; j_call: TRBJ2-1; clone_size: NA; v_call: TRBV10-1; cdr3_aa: CASSEGTGHNEQFF; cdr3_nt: TGCGCCAGCAGTGAAGGGACAGGGCACAATGAGCAGTTCTTC
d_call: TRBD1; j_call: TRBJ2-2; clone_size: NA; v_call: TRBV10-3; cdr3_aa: CAISYGTGGTGELFF; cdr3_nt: TGTGCCATCAGCTACGGGACAGGGGGAACCGGGGAGCTGTTTTTT
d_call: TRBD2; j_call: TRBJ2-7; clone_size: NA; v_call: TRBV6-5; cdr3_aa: CASSRGLAGSYEQYF; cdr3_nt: TGTGCCAGCAGTAGGGGACTAGCGGGAAGTTACGAGCAGTACTTC
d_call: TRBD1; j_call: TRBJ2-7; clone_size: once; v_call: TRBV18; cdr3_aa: CATTGPGQGEQYF; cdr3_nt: TGTGCCACTACTGGGCCGGGACAGGGGGAGCAGTACTTC
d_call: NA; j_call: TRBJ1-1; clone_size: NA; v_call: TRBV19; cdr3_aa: CASSSATLGGTEAFF; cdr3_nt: TGTGCCAGTAGTAGCGCGACTTTGGGAGGAACTGAAGCTTTCTTT
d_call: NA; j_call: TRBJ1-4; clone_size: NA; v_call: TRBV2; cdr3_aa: CASSDHRGGEKLFF; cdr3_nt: TGTGCCAGCAGTGATCACAGAGGGGGTGAAAAACTGTTTTTT
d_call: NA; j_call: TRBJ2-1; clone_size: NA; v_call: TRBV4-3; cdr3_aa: CASSQGEIRGSYNEQFF; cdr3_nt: TGCGCCAGCAGCCAAGGAGAAATTCGGGGGTCCTACAATGAGCAGTTCTTC